This T cell receptor (beta chain) was captured in a study of blood T cells in healthy people across ages. The CDR3 runs to 12 residues. Germline values: CDR1 DFQATT, CDR2 SNEGSKA (reference sequence). V was shortened by 1 base and J by 0 bases, with 0 bases between the two germline ends. Then a second PCR, running roughly 6 to 12 cycles, was carried out with a sample-barcoded 5' primer and a J-beta primer mix. TCRdb reanalysed the 5' RACE reads using MiXCR and keeps one entry per CDR3 protein. The data show 700,000 to 800,000 distinct CDR3 sequences, around 40% seen once. Approximately 10 milliliters was the volume of peripheral blood drawn from each donor. Each sample used at least 7 million PBMCs. This clonotype was seen a few times. Its target is unknown. Study results and limitations: The unsorted PBMCs prevented any conclusive comparison of naive versus antigen-experienced cells.

The sample was blood. The clonotype was recovered from an older woman in good health. J is TRBJ2-2 and V is TRBV20-1; D not certain. The CDR3 DNA sequence: TGCAGTGCTAGAGCGAACACCGGGGAGCTGTTTTTT. Its translation: CSARANTGELFF.